One TCR beta chain is described in this entry. The assay was immunoSEQ multiplex PCR, and TCRdb's table has in-frame clones only and misses some. The sample carries over 45,000 clones, 90% to 95% recorded once. This sample is part of a study of blood T cell repertoires in COVID-19. V shed 4 bases, J shed 2 bases, and the junction held 3 bases outside the gene matches. The CDR3 spans 15 residues. Germline V gene data show CDR1 as LNHDA and CDR2 as SQIVND (reference sequence). This clonotype was obtained from a man over 45 with acute or convalescent COVID-19. This chain joins TRBV19 and TRBJ1-5; 9 positions match TRBD1. The specimen sequenced was peripheral blood. The CDR3 coding sequence is TGTGCCAGTAGTACAACAGGGGGCGGCAATCAGCCCCAGCATTTT. Translation gives CASSTTGGGNQPQHF. The full variable domain, rest sourced from reference TRBV19 and TRBJ1-5, is DGGITQSPKYLFRKEGQNVTLSCEQNLNHDAMYWYRQDPGQGLRLIYYSQIVNDFQKGDIAEGYSVSREKKESFPLTVTSAQKNPTAFYLCASSTTGGGNQPQHFGDGTRLSIL.